This TCR beta chain is from a study of T-cell memory formation after mild COVID-19. TCRdb reanalysed the 5' RACE reads using MiXCR and keeps one entry per CDR3 protein. Counted here are about 350,000 distinct CDR3 sequences, roughly 19% occurring once; the ten biggest clones make up roughly a fifth. This clonotype showed up just a few times. Its antigen is currently unknown. Study-wide results and caveats: CD4+ bias marked clones expanding day 15 to 37, unlike balanced contracting clones. Cross-reactive memory seemingly joined, as some responding clones were found in pre-infection memory.

The CDR3 is 16 residues long. CDR1 is MGHRA and CDR2 is YSYEKL in the germline V gene. V shed 1 base, J shed 6 bases, and the junction held 7 bases outside the gene matches. The genes are TRBV4-1 and TRBJ2-1, with 9 bases fitting TRBD2. Sequencing was done on a sample of PBMCs or a T cell subset sorted from them (not recorded which). This receptor was obtained from a young man who had mild COVID-19 (a few samples of this study predate the infection). Cell type and time point are not known. The CDR3 is CASSQVFQRGANEQFF. CDR3 DNA: TGCGCCAGCAGCCAAGTGTTCCAGCGGGGGGCCAATGAGCAGTTCTTC.